The 7 T cell receptor beta chains reported below all come from one sample, sequenced in a study of CD8+ T cells in alopecia areata. Extracted from the samples, RNA was reverse transcribed into cDNA to serve as the sequencing template. Repertoires were generated with immunoSEQ multiplex PCR, while TCRdb's copy carries only in-frame clones and drops some. In the table there are 130,000 or so clones, about 49% of which are singletons. The sequencing used CD8+ T cells sorted from blood, collected at week 0. These receptors came from a human donor with alopecia areata.

The chain is built from TRBV19 and TRBJ1-5; D remains unclear. Per the germline V gene, CDR1 is LNHDA and CDR2 is SQIVND (reference sequence). The CDR3 is 16 residues long. V gave up 5 bases and J gave up 2 bases, with 16 bases separating them. CDR3: CASSESDGWGNQPQHF. The CDR3 DNA reads TGTGCCAGTAGTGAATCAGATGGATGGGGCAATCAGCCCCAGCATTTT.

This chain connects TRBV18 to TRBJ2-7; no firm D call. The CDR3 is made up of 19 amino acids. The germline CDR1 and CDR2 sequences are KGHSH and LQKENI. V lost 3 bases, J lost 1 base, and 25 bases lay in between. The CDR3 DNA reads as TGTGCCAGCTCACCCCTCACTCCTAACGCAGTGGGGATATCCTACGAGCAGTACTTC. Amino acids: CASSPLTPNAVGISYEQYF.

V is TRBV7-8 and J is TRBJ2-1; D is unclear. CDR3 length equals 14 residues. Per germline, CDR1 SGHVS and CDR2 FQNEAQ. Between the trimmed V and J ends, which lost 5 bases and 8 bases, there was a span of 16 bases. CDR3 protein: CASSPGWDSDEQFF. In nucleotides, the CDR3 is TGTGCCAGCAGCCCCGGGTGGGATTCGGATGAGCAGTTCTTC. The full variable domain, with the rest looked up from reference TRBV7-8 and TRBJ2-1, is GAGVSQSPRYKVAKRGQDVALRCDPISGHVSLFWYQQALGQGPEFLTYFQNEAQLDKSGLPSDRFFAERPEGSVSTLKIQRTQQEDSAVYLCASSPGWDSDEQFFGPGTRLTVL.

This clone was found a few times. The chain links TRBV29-1 to TRBJ2-2; D is uncertain. Trimming shortened V by 0 bases and J by 4 bases, and 6 bases separated the two germline ends. Germline CDR1 reads SQVTM; CDR2 reads ANQGSEA. The CDR3 covers 13 residues. In nucleotides, the CDR3 is TGCAGCGTTGAAGAAGTGGTCACCGGGGAGCTGTTTTTT. Encoded protein: CSVEEVVTGELFF.

The sample holds one count of this clone. CDR3 bases: TGTGCCAGCAGTTTAGCGGGACACCTCTACGAGCAGTACTTC. This encodes CASSLAGHLYEQYF. The gene calls are TRBV27 and TRBJ2-7; TRBD1 or TRBD2 may be the D gene (6 bases each). Germline CDR1 MNHEY, CDR2 SMNVEV (reference sequence). V gave up 2 bases and J gave up 3 bases, with 11 bases separating them. The CDR3 runs to 14 residues.

The chain recombines TRBV29-1 with TRBJ1-1; D not resolved. The CDR3 length is 12 residues. CDR1 and CDR2 from the germline V gene are SQVTM and ANQGSEA. V lost 4 bases, J lost 2 bases, and 8 bases lay in between. As DNA, the CDR3 is TGCAGCGTTGTGGCGGCAAACACTGAAGCTTTCTTT. Protein: CSVVAANTEAFF.

The rearrangement links TRBV6-5 to TRBJ2-2; 7 bases agree with TRBD1. V lost 2 bases and J lost 4; bases outside the gene matches: 4. The CDR3 sequence is 15 residues long. Germline lookup yields CDR1 MNHEY and CDR2 SVGAGI. CDR3 bases: TGTGCCAGCAGTTACAGGGGGCCGAGCACCGGGGAGCTGTTTTTT. This sequence encodes CASSYRGPSTGELFF.